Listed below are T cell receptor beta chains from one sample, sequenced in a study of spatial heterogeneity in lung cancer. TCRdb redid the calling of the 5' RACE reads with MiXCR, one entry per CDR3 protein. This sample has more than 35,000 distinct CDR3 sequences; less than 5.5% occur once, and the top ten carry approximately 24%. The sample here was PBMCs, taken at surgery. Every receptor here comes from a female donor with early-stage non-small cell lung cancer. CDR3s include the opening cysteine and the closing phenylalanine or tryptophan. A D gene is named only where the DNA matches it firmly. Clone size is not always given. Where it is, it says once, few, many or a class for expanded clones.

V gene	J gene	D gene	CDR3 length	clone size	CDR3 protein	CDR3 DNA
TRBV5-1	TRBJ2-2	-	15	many	CASSLLMTNTGELFF	TGCGCCAGCAGCTTACTTATGACGAACACCGGGGAGCTGTTTTTT
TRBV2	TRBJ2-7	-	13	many	CASKGTSNYEQYF	TGTGCCAGCAAAGGGACCTCAAACTACGAGCAGTACTTC
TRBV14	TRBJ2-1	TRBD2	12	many	CASSLRLAEQFF	TGTGCCAGCAGCCTTCGACTAGCCGAGCAGTTCTTC
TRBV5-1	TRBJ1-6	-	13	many	CASSQAPIGTLHF	TGCGCCAGCAGCCAGGCTCCGATAGGGACCCTCCACTTT
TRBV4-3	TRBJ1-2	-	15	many	CASSQVVGANYGYTF	TGCGCCAGCAGCCAAGTCGTTGGGGCTAACTATGGCTACACCTTC
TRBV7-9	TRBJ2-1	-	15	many	CASSLSVGGLKEQFF	TGTGCCAGCAGCCTAAGCGTCGGGGGCCTTAAGGAGCAGTTCTTC
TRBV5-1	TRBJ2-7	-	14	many	CASSLEQGAYEQYF	TGCGCCAGCAGCTTGGAACAGGGAGCCTACGAGCAGTACTTC
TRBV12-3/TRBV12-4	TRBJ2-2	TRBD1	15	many	CASNPTGPGTGELFF	TGTGCCAGCAATCCGACAGGGCCGGGCACCGGGGAGCTGTTTTTT
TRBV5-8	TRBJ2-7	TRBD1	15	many	CASSLAGTGVYEQYF	TGTGCCAGCAGCTTGGCGGGGACAGGGGTCTACGAGCAGTACTTC
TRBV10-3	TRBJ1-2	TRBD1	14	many	CAIKGAGQNYGYTF	TGTGCCATCAAGGGGGCGGGACAGAACTATGGCTACACCTTC
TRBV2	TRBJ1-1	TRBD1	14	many	CASAIQGVNTEAFF	TGTGCCAGCGCTATACAGGGGGTGAACACTGAAGCTTTCTTT
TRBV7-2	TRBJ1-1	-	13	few	CASSFSRDTEAFF	TGTGCCAGCAGCTTCTCGAGGGACACTGAAGCTTTCTTT
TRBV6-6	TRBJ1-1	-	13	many	CASSPGGSTEAFF	TGTGCCAGCAGTCCCGGGGGGTCCACTGAAGCTTTCTTT
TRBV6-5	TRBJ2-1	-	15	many	CASTPDTSSYNEQFF	TGTGCCAGCACCCCCGACACGAGCTCCTACAATGAGCAGTTCTTC
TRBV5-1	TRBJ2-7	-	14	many	CASSLGGLTYEQYF	TGCGCCAGCAGCTTGGGAGGGTTGACCTACGAGCAGTACTTC
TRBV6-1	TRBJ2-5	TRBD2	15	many	CASRVAGASQETQYF	TGTGCCAGCAGGGTAGCGGGGGCCTCCCAAGAGACCCAGTACTTC
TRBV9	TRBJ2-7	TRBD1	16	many	CASSVEPGTGPYEQYF	TGTGCCAGCAGCGTCGAACCCGGGACAGGGCCCTACGAGCAGTACTTC
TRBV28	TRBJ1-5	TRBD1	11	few	CATTGVPPQHF	TGTGCCACCACAGGGGTACCGCCCCAGCATTTT
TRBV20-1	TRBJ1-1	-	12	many	CSARQSNTEAFF	TGCAGTGCCCGACAGAGCAACACTGAAGCTTTCTTT
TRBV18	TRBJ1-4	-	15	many	CASSPPSQINEKLFF	TGTGCCAGCTCACCACCTTCACAGATTAATGAAAAACTGTTTTTT
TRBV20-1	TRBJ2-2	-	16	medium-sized	CSARPLGAGRTGELFF	TGCAGTGCTAGACCTCTGGGGGCGGGGCGGACCGGGGAGCTGTTTTTT
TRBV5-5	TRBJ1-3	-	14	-	CASSLEHGWSTIYF	TGTGCCAGCAGCTTGGAGCACGGATGGTCCACCATATATTTT
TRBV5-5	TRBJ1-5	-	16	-	CASSLDRSRGNQPQHF	TGTGCCAGCAGCCTCGACAGGTCAAGAGGCAATCAGCCCCAGCATTTT
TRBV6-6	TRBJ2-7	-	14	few	CASSYRVLFYEQYF	TGTGCCAGCAGTTATCGGGTGTTATTCTACGAGCAGTACTTC
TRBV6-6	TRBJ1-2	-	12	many	CASMVGGDGYTF	TGTGCCAGCATGGTGGGAGGTGATGGCTACACCTTC
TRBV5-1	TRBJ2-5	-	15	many	CASSLAQAGDETQYF	TGCGCCAGCAGCTTGGCGCAAGCTGGAGATGAGACCCAGTACTTC
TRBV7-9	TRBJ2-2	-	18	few	CASSPQAWYRDNTGELFF	TGTGCCAGCAGCCCCCAAGCCTGGTACAGGGATAACACCGGGGAGCTGTTTTTT
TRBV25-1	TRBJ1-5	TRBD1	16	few	CASSDTQGTFNQPQHF	TGTGCCAGCAGTGATACACAGGGGACCTTCAATCAGCCCCAGCATTTT
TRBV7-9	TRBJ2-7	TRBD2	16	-	CASSLSVGTSIYEQYF	TGTGCCAGCAGCTTATCCGTCGGGACTAGTATCTACGAGCAGTACTTC
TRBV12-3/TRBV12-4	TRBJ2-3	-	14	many	CASSQDPFTDTQYF	TGTGCCAGCAGCCAAGACCCCTTCACAGATACGCAGTATTTT
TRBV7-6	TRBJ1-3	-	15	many	CASSLGRTSGNTIYF	TGTGCCAGCTCCTTGGGCAGGACCTCTGGAAACACCATATATTTT
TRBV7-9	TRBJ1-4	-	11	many	CASSLQQELFF	TGTGCCAGCAGCTTACAACAGGAACTGTTTTTT
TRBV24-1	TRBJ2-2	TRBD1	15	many	CATSDPGQGTGELFF	TGTGCCACCAGTGATCCGGGACAGGGCACCGGGGAGCTGTTTTTT
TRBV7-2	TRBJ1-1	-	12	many	CASSGWGVLAFF	TGTGCCAGCAGCGGATGGGGGGTGTTGGCTTTCTTT
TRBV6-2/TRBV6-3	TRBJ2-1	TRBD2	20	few	CASRAIGTSGGNLAYNEQFF	TGTGCCAGCAGAGCCATCGGGACTAGCGGGGGGAATTTGGCCTACAATGAGCAGTTCTTC
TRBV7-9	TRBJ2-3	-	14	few	CASSPGTGPDTQYF	TGTGCCAGCAGCCCCGGGACTGGCCCCGATACGCAGTATTTT
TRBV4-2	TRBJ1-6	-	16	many	CASSPSTAPTNSPLHF	TGTGCCAGCAGCCCGTCCACGGCACCTACTAATTCACCCCTCCACTTT
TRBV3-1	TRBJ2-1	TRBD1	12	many	CASQGAGNEQFF	TGTGCCAGCCAGGGGGCCGGGAATGAGCAGTTCTTC
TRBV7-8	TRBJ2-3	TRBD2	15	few	CASSPAGGASVTQYF	TGTGCCAGCAGCCCTGCGGGGGGGGCCTCGGTGACGCAGTATTTT
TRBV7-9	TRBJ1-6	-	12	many	CASSLGNSPLHF	TGTGCCAGCAGCTTGGGGAATTCACCCCTCCACTTT
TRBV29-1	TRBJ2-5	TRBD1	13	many	CSVPTGFAETQYF	TGCAGCGTCCCGACAGGGTTCGCGGAGACCCAGTACTTC
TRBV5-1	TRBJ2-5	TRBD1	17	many	CASLAHRTTGQQETQYF	TGCGCCAGCCTCGCGCATAGAACGACAGGGCAACAAGAGACCCAGTACTTC
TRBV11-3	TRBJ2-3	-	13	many	CASSRRSTDTQYF	TGTGCCAGCAGCCGCAGGAGCACAGATACGCAGTATTTT
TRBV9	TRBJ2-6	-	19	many	CASSVEGLQGAVGANVLTF	TGTGCCAGCAGCGTAGAGGGACTCCAAGGAGCGGTTGGGGCCAACGTCCTGACTTTC
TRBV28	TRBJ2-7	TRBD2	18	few	CASSPSPWTSGASYEQYF	TGTGCCAGCAGTCCCTCCCCCTGGACTAGCGGGGCCTCCTACGAGCAGTACTTC
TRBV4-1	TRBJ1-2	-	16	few	CASSQEGRAAGYGYTF	TGCGCCAGCAGCCAAGAAGGACGGGCGGCTGGCTATGGCTACACCTTC
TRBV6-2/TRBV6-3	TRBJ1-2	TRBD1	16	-	CASSYTHRGRAEGYTF	TGTGCCAGCAGTTACACCCACAGGGGACGGGCAGAAGGCTACACCTTC
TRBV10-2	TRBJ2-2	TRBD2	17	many	CASSVTSGGANTGELFF	TGCGCCAGCAGCGTAACTAGCGGGGGAGCGAACACCGGGGAGCTGTTTTTT
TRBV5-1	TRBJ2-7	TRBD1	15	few	CASSFENRGTDEQYF	TGCGCCAGCAGCTTCGAGAACAGGGGTACGGACGAGCAGTACTTC
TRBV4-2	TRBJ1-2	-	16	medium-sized	CASSQDRGLTNYGYTF	TGTGCCAGCAGCCAAGATCGCGGACTCACAAACTATGGCTACACCTTC
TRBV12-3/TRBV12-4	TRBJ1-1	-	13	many	CASSLVEGREAFF	TGTGCCAGCAGTTTGGTCGAGGGACGTGAAGCTTTCTTT
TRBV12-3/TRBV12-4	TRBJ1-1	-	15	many	CASSLTGGTGTEAFF	TGTGCCAGCAGTTTAACAGGCGGGACTGGCACTGAAGCTTTCTTT
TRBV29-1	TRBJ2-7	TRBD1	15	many	CSVATSGTASLEQYF	TGCAGCGTTGCGACCTCCGGGACAGCCTCTCTCGAGCAGTACTTC
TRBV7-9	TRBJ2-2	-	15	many	CASSLGRANTGELFF	TGTGCCAGCAGCTTAGGCAGGGCTAACACCGGGGAGCTGTTTTTT
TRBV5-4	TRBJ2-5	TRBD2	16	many	CASSPRGAGGKETQYF	TGTGCCAGCAGCCCCCGTGGAGCGGGGGGGAAAGAGACCCAGTACTTC
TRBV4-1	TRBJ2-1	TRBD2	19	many	CASSQPGLAGGSSYNEQFF	TGCGCCAGCAGCCAACCCGGACTAGCGGGGGGGAGCTCCTACAATGAGCAGTTCTTC
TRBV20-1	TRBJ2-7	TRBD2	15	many	CSAHNLAGLTYGQYF	TGCAGTGCCCACAACCTAGCGGGGCTGACCTACGGGCAGTACTTC
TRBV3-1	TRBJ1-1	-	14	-	CASSQVRGYTEAFF	TGTGCCAGCAGCCAAGTGCGGGGCTACACTGAAGCTTTCTTT
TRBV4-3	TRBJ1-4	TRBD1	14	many	CASSLGQINEKLFF	TGCGCCAGCAGCCTGGGACAGATTAATGAAAAACTGTTTTTT